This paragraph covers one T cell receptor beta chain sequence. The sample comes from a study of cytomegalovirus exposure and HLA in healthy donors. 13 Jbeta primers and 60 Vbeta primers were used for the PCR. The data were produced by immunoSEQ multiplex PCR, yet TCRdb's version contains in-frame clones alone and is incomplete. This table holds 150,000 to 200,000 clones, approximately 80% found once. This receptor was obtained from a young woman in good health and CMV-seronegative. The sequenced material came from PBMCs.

CDR3 region: CASSSRQAHGYTF. The CDR3 DNA follows: TGTGCCAGCAGCTCCCGACAAGCACATGGCTACACCTTC. The V call is TRBV7-9, the J call TRBJ1-2; D unresolved. The CDR3 spans 13 residues. Germline V gene lookup returns CDR1 SEHNR and CDR2 FQNEAQ (reference sequence). V was pared by 4 bases and J by 6 bases, with 12 bases between. The full variable domain, completed using reference TRBV7-9 and TRBJ1-2, is DTGVSQNPRHKITKRGQNVTFRCDPISEHNRLYWYRQTLGQGPEFLTYFQNEAQLEKSRLLSDRFSAERPKGSFSTLEIQRTEQGDSAMYLCASSSRQAHGYTFGSGTRLTVV.